This TCR beta chain was sequenced for a study of cytomegalovirus exposure and HLA in healthy donors (dated by TCRdb to the late 2010s). For context, the study as a whole: An earlier analysis of roughly 610 of the donors reported 250 to 350 Gb of sequence data and around 110 million unique TCR beta sequences obtained from approximately 180 million T cells. Approximately 310 gigabases of sequencing data and 70 million to 100 million unique TCR sequences were included in an early release covering about 600 HLA-typed donors. Of the roughly 390 genotyped donors, approximately 83% fell in the genetic ancestry cluster associated with self-reported Caucasian donors. The study aimed to test whether signatures of past pathogen exposure could be identified by cataloging public T cell receptors. The study profiled the T cell repertoires of around 700 subjects by immunosequencing and related them to cytomegalovirus serostatus. Along with the roughly 700-subject first cohort, a separate validation cohort of more than 90 different subjects was used. To predict cytomegalovirus infection status, the study combined high-throughput TCR immunosequencing, statistical association of individual TCRs with disease status, and machine learning. A later analysis re-examined previously published TCR beta repertoires from just over 650 donors and added high-resolution HLA genotyping to investigate patterns of TCR occurrence. Rather than using new phenotypic data, the later analysis identified candidate immune exposures from TCR beta sequences and from how often those sequences occurred across donors. An earlier analysis of approximately 580 of the donors used high-throughput TCR beta sequencing to judge whether each TCR beta V gene segment behaved as functional or pseudogenic. Alongside the repertoire data, information on donor age, sex, ethnicity and CMV serostatus was compiled. In a later genetic analysis, genome-wide SNP genotypes for 398 of the 666 donors were used, and that subset was treated as a discovery cohort. All discovery cohort repertoires had been generated on a single sequencing platform. HLA typing included class I and class II loci at four-digit resolution. The number of typed donors differed by locus: about 620-640 for A, B, C, DRB1 and DQB1; 522 for DQA1; 606 for DPA1; and roughly 470 for DPB1. Roughly 5 DR-DQ haplotypes were handled as single units for association and clustering, since linkage in the cohort was strong. Across 300 to 400 genotyped donors of the cohort, an average of roughly 250,000 unique TCR beta nucleotide sequences per donor were sequenced, and around 19% of those sequences were non-productive. Paper-wide results and their limitations: In the study, approximately 160 TCR beta chains were listed as associated with cytomegalovirus. Most TCR sequences were observed very rarely across donors, whereas some public TCRs were present in many individuals. A later analysis found that HLA-associated TCR beta chains were more clonally expanded and had lower generation probabilities than equally common non-associated chains. Strong co-occurrence of HLA alleles, especially DR and DQ, made assigning TCR associations to individual alleles difficult. The only immune exposure information available for the cohort was CMV serostatus. In a later genetic analysis, a missense DCLRE1C variant was associated with V-gene and J-gene trimming of TCR beta chains, and the association was replicated in an independent cohort. According to a later analysis, parvovirus B19, influenza, CMV and Epstein-Barr virus appeared linked to several top co-occurrence clusters. The sequencing pipeline was judged likely to have produced a cluster of highly shared sequence variants as a technical artifact. HLA typing was unavailable for some donors at each locus, so association tests used only the typed subset. Linkage disequilibrium might explain the correlated functional status among segregating V segments, but an unknown experimental factor could not be ruled out. The cohort was sequenced for TCR beta chains only, and without alpha or paired-chain data the features that could be detected were limited. Presence/absence analyses assumed roughly uniform sequencing depth across donors, an assumption that may not hold. Some IMGT-functional V segments, including TRBV6-2 and TRBV6-3, could not be told apart with the 87-base-pair reads, so those segments were excluded. Most CMV-associated TCR beta chains appeared to be HLA-restricted in a later analysis, and the HLA associations seemed to be driven largely by CMV exposure. Because counts were too low, roughly 18 rarely observed V segments, including chromosome 9 orphons, were left out of the earlier analysis of a few hundred of the donors. In an earlier analysis of approximately 590 of the donors, most TCR beta V segments appeared in productive rearrangements about 87% or about 30% of the time, broadly matching IMGT annotations. A further reported finding was that TCR beta sequences accurately predicted the HLA-A and HLA-B alleles for most subjects in the first cohort. In vitro tests confirmed that three of the cytomegalovirus-associated TCR beta chains recognize cytomegalovirus antigens. Specific HLA alleles were associated with roughly 16,000 TCR beta sequences at a false discovery rate of 0.05 in a later analysis. A later analysis found that TCR association rates varied across HLA loci, with DRB1 alleles showing the most associated TCRs and HLA-C alleles the fewest. The authors suggested that the approach could potentially be generalized to other disease states and immunological phenotypes. Compared with the roughly 670-donor mean, donors in an Asian-associated ancestry cluster had fewer N-insertions in productive TCRs, according to a later genetic analysis. The classifier was reported to diagnose cytomegalovirus status with high specificity and sensitivity in both the original cohort and the validation cohort.

The cohort comprised around 690 healthy bone marrow donors. Cohort members were all nominally healthy when sampled, although unrecorded immune exposures were likely present. The donor was CMV seropositive and belonged to the group of 250 to 300 seropositive cohort members. Each donor provided a peripheral blood sample, and peripheral blood mononuclear cells were used for TCR beta sequencing. The Qiagen DNeasy Blood Extraction Kit was used to extract genomic DNA from the blood cell samples. The CDR3 runs 14 residues from the cysteine to the phenylalanine. Of the read, only the CDR3 DNA is kept; its 42 bases are in frame from base 1. V is shortened by 0 bases, J by 1 base, and the region joining them spans 8 bases. CDR1 and CDR2 are drawn from the germline V gene: SGHRS, YFSETQ. Receptors were amplified or captured by the immunoSEQ multiplex PCR assay. A mixture of 60 forward primers for TCR Vbeta segments and 13 reverse primers for TCR Jbeta segments was used in the multiplex PCR. The CDR3 region of rearranged TCR beta genes was amplified from genomic DNA by a multiplex PCR assay. Amplified TCR beta libraries were sequenced as 87-base-pair reads on the Illumina HiSeq System. Per the authors' processing: Across the 500 to 700 repertoires, a later analysis counted around 80 million unique TCR beta chains, about 10 million of which were shared by at least two donors. Raw reads were error-corrected and collapsed into unique sequences with a nearest-neighbor algorithm that merged closely related sequences to remove PCR and sequencing errors. Alignment of CDR3 sequences to IMGT reference sequences was used to assign V, D and J gene segments. For a sequence to be retained, at least a six-nucleotide match to both a V gene segment and a J gene segment was required. Rearrangements were called productive when the CDR3 lacked stop codons and stayed in frame with V and J; all others were non-productive. Following IMGT convention, CDR3 was defined as the stretch from the second conserved V-encoded cysteine up to the conserved J-encoded phenylalanine. The earlier analysis of 500 to 750 of the donors excluded any sequence lacking an unambiguous match to a single V gene segment. In an earlier analysis of 587 of the donors, a V segment was called functional when productive rearrangements were above 56.7%, and segregating when the standard deviation between donors exceeded 5%. A statistical classification framework was built for diagnosing cytomegalovirus status from the catalog of TCR beta chain sequences. In a later analysis, TCR nucleotide sequences were compared against IMGT/GENE-DB human TR gene sequences so that V and J genes could be assigned. A later analysis assigned CDR3 sequences and most-parsimonious VDJ recombination scenarios with the TCRdist pipeline. In a later analysis, each TCR beta chain was defined by its CDR3 amino acid sequence together with its V-gene family, and reads without a unique V-gene family were excluded. A later analysis removed 592 highly shared, low-generation-probability nucleotide sequences to deal with suspected cross-contamination and a sequencing artifact. In a later analysis, a clonal expansion index was calculated for each public chain from normalized within-repertoire ranks of inferred template counts. Generation probabilities in a later analysis came from a VDJ recombination model fitted to out-of-frame rearrangements, and those results were checked against IGoR. In a later analysis, TCR-TCR, TCR-HLA and TCR-CMV co-occurrence was scored with hypergeometric tests, and a repertoire-size bias correction was applied to TCR pairs. In a later analysis, false discovery rates were estimated by permuting HLA or CMV assignments 20 times. In a later analysis, co-occurring TCRs were grouped using DBSCAN, and TCRdist sequence similarity was added for clustering within HLA-allele-positive subsets. For co-occurrence clustering, repertoires with fewer than 30,000 or more than 120,000 public chains were excluded, along with roughly 5 repertoires with anomalous nucleotide sharing. As stored in TCRdb, this immuneACCESS dataset retains in-frame rearrangements with V and J assigned. A fraction of the clones does not appear; measured against another copy, unresolved V genes explain less than half of the discrepancy, and the remainder lacks a known reason. The DNA was the basis for D and trimming; V, J and clone size are from that table. The table for this sample records more than 200,000 clones. Roughly 0.98% of the sample is held by the ten biggest clonotypes.

Regarding this clone: What antigen it recognizes has not been identified.

The chain employs TRBV5-1 and TRBJ2-7, with no confident D gene call. Sequencing was carried out using PBMCs. This TCR came from a woman aged 25-40 years in good health and CMV-seropositive. The CDR3 here reads CASSLGGASYEQYF. The DNA reads TGCGCCAGCAGCTTGGGCGGAGCGTCCTACGAGCAGTACTTC.